The entry that follows covers one T cell receptor (beta chain) sequence. No antigen is known for it. The CDR3 runs 15 residues. Germline V lookup: CDR1 ENHRY, CDR2 SYGVKD. Between the trimmed V and J ends, which lost 2 bases and 9 bases, there was a span of 14 bases. As the template, RNA transcripts were used to amplify TCR beta CDR3 regions. First-round RT-PCR with HTBI primers preceded a second-round multiplex PCR. MiXCR, applied by TCRdb to the multiplex PCR reads, yields one record per CDR3 protein. Of 650,000 to 900,000 distinct CDR3 sequences listed, approximately 40% are singletons. The sample originates from a study of Graves' ophthalmopathy and Graves' hyperthyroidism. Regarding the study as a whole: Built on 13 signatures, a model told ophthalmopathy apart from stable hyperthyroidism with almost 90% sensitivity and over 80% specificity. Blood was where most expanded thyroid clonotypes above 0.001 frequency also turned up.

Every ophthalmopathy donor presented moderate-to-severe activity, CAS ≥3, NOSPECS ≥4 and duration under 3 months. Uncontrolled infections, other autoimmune diseases, pregnancy or lactation barred patients from enrollment. The rearrangement joins TRBV10-3 to TRBJ1-6; D perhaps matches TRBD1 (5 bases). The clonotype was recovered from an adult man with Graves' ophthalmopathy. The sequenced sample consisted of peripheral blood. Written as DNA, the CDR3 is TGTGCCATCAGTGAGACGGGCCAGGGTAGTTCACCCCTCCACTTT. Translation: CAISETGQGSSPLHF.